The text below deals with one T cell receptor beta chain. Trimming stripped 4 bases from V and 0 bases from J, with 18 bases between. There are 18 residues in the CDR3. Per the germline V gene, CDR1 is MDHEN and CDR2 is SYDVKM. These data belong to a study of blood T cell repertoires in COVID-19. Overall study: The study drew acute and convalescent COVID-19 samples from the United States, Italy and Spain.

Source study methods: For nucleated cells, counts were estimated from reference gene primer amplification. TCRdb's copy holds only in-frame clones and misses some; the assay was immunoSEQ multiplex PCR. The V and J calls and the clone size are those of that table, but D and trimming were determined from the DNA. The sample carries over 200,000 clones, about 88% recorded once. This sequence joins TRBV28 and TRBJ1-4; D perhaps matches TRBD1 (6 bases). Source material: peripheral blood. The sequence was collected from a man aged 40-49 years with active or convalescent COVID-19. The CDR3 loop reads CASSSGQQRFATNEKLFF. The CDR3 DNA sequence: TGTGCCAGCAGTTCCGGACAGCAACGCTTTGCAACTAATGAAAAACTGTTTTTT.